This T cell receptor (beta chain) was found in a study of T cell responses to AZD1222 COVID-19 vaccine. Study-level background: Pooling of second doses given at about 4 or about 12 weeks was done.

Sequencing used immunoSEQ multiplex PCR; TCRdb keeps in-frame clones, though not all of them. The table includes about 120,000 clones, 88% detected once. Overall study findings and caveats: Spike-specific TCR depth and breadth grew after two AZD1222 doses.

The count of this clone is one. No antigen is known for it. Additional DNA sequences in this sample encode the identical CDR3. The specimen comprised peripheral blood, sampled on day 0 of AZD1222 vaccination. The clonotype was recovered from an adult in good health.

CDR3 protein: CASSSGMNTEAFF. CDR3 DNA sequence: TGCGCCAGCAGTTCGGGCATGAACACTGAAGCTTTCTTT. J is TRBJ1-1 and V is TRBV5-1; D ambiguous. There are 13 residues in the CDR3. Germline V gives CDR1 SGHRS, CDR2 YFSETQ. V was trimmed by 5 bases and J by 0 bases, leaving 8 bases between them.